The clone carrying this T cell receptor beta chain was counted a single time. The target antigen is unknown. These data originate in a study of graft-versus-host responses after intestinal transplantation. Study overall: Among the recipients, all got anti-thymocyte globulin induction and then tacrolimus and steroids for roughly three years.

Points from the study as a whole: Analysis identified GvH clones in recipient marrow, with some appearing first in ileum or blood.

Libraries were prepared by immunoSEQ multiplex PCR; TCRdb keeps only in-frame clonotypes and omits some of them. Among about 59,000 clones listed, approximately 94% were seen once. V lost 4 bases and J lost 5; bases outside the gene matches: 14. Germline V gene data show CDR1 as LNHNV and CDR2 as YYDKDF (reference sequence). The CDR3 has 17 residues. The material sequenced was unstimulated CD4+ T cells sorted from spleen or lymph node cells, taken before transplant. The receptor was derived from a human donor who was the organ donor for an intestinal transplant. The V gene is TRBV15, the J gene TRBJ1-2, with TRBD1 identical over 9 bases. This chain's CDR3 is CATSTQFRDRASYGYTF. CDR3 DNA: TGTGCCACCAGCACTCAATTTAGGGACAGGGCTTCATATGGCTACACCTTC.